The 15 T cell receptor beta chains below were found in one sample sequenced in a study of blood T cell repertoires in COVID-19 (dated by TCRdb to the early 2020s). Library preparation used the immunoSEQ multiplex PCR assay. TCRdb re-hosts the immuneACCESS table, in-frame sequences only. Its copies lack some clones; in the studies checked, an unresolved V gene accounts for under half of them, and the cause for the rest is not known. In this sample the table shows about 250,000 clones, 80% to 90% of which occur a single time. Under 2.5% of the sample goes to the ten largest clones. Sample: PBMCs or T cells enriched from blood (not recorded which). These receptors came from a woman aged 18-29 years who had recovered from COVID-19.

Only one count was recorded for this clone. The chain is built from TRBV27 and TRBJ1-2; a possible D gene is TRBD1 (6 bases). Deletions cut 9 bases from V and 5 bases from J, with 13 bases between. There are 12 residues in the CDR3. Looked up from germline, CDR1 is MNHEY and CDR2 is SMNVEV (reference sequence). In nucleotides, the CDR3 is TGTGCCAGTTCCGGACAGTCATATGGCTACACCTTC. This codes for CASSGQSYGYTF.

The V and J genes are TRBV28 and TRBJ1-5; 7 nucleotides match TRBD1. Germline CDR1 MDHEN, CDR2 SYDVKM. The ends lost 5 bases at V and 2 bases at J; junction bases unmatched: 3. The CDR3 length is 14 residues. CDR3 residues: CASSGTEGNQPQHF. The CDR3 region has the DNA TGTGCCAGCAGTGGGACAGAGGGCAATCAGCCCCAGCATTTT. Supplemented by reference TRBV28 and TRBJ1-5, the full variable domain reads DVKVTQSSRYLVKRTGEKVFLECVQDMDHENMFWYRQDPGLGLRLIYFSYDVKMKEKGDIPEGYSVSREKKERFSLILESASTNQTSMYLCASSGTEGNQPQHFGDGTRLSIL.

The V call is TRBV21-1, the J call TRBJ1-4; the table calls TRBD1, which could not be checked here. TRBV21-1 is assigned pseudogene status. The CDR3 is 15 amino acids. DNA of the CDR3: TGTGCCAGCAGCAAAATGACAGGGGACGGTGAAAAACTGTTTTTT. This translates into CASSKMTGDGEKLFF.

The gene calls are TRBV3-1 (or the pseudogene TRBV3-2) and TRBJ2-7, with a tentative D call TRBD2 (6 bases). The CDR3 runs to 14 residues. Germline CDR1 LGHDT, CDR2 YNNKEL (reference sequence). V gave up 2 bases and J gave up 3 bases, with 11 bases separating them. Here the CDR3 reads CASSQYEGLYEQYF. CDR3 bases: TGTGCCAGCAGCCAATATGAGGGACTCTACGAGCAGTACTTC.

The chain joins TRBV2 to TRBJ1-2, with 7 bases fitting TRBD1. Germline V gene sequence: CDR1 SNHLY, CDR2 FYNNEI. CDR3 length: 14 amino acids. The ends lost 4 bases at V and 6 bases at J; junction bases unmatched: 8. CDR3 coding DNA: TGTGCCAGCAGTGGACGGGGACAGCCCCATGGCTACACCTTC. Translating gives CASSGRGQPHGYTF.

This sequence joins TRBV19 and TRBJ2-1, with TRBD2 identical over 11 bases. V shed 7 bases, J shed 9 bases, and the junction held 11 bases outside the gene matches. The CDR3 is 15 amino acids. Germline V gene lookup returns CDR1 LNHDA and CDR2 SQIVND (reference sequence). In DNA, the CDR3 is TGTGCCAGTAACCTGTTAGCGGGGGGGCAGGGTGAGCAGTTCTTC. Its protein product is CASNLLAGGQGEQFF.

The V and J genes are TRBV27 and TRBJ2-1, with 13 bases identical to TRBD2. The CDR3 spans 14 residues. Germline CDR1 MNHEY, CDR2 SMNVEV (reference sequence). Trimming removed 6 bases from V and 7 bases from J; junction bases left unmatched: 3. CDR3 protein: CASRTSGGANEQFF. The CDR3 region has the DNA TGTGCCAGCAGAACTAGCGGGGGGGCTAATGAGCAGTTCTTC.

The CDR3 bases are TGCAGTGCTAGTTCCGGAACAGTAGGTGAAAAACTGTTTTTT. Protein product: CSASSGTVGEKLFF. The chain links TRBV20-1 to TRBJ1-4, with D hard to call. The CDR3 totals 14 residues. Germline CDR1 reads DFQATT; CDR2 reads SNEGSKA (reference sequence). V dropped 3 bases and J dropped 7 bases, with 15 bases sitting between them.

This rearrangement joins TRBV6-5 to TRBJ2-5, with D unresolved. The germline gives CDR1 MNHEY, CDR2 SVGAGI. CDR3 length: 12 amino acids. Trimming shortened V by 6 bases and J by 5 bases, and 10 bases separated the two germline ends. CDR3: CASRALSETQYF. DNA for the CDR3: TGTGCCAGCAGAGCCCTTTCGGAGACCCAGTACTTC.

The sample holds one count of this clone. The gene calls are TRBV9 and TRBJ1-1; 9 positions agree with TRBD1. Per germline, CDR1 SGDLS and CDR2 YYNGEE. The V segment lost 4 bases and the J segment 0 bases; nucleotides outside the gene matches: 10. This CDR3 spans 17 amino acids. CDR3 sequence: CASSLGQGTIMNTEAFF. The CDR3 nucleotides are TGTGCCAGCAGCCTTGGACAGGGGACGATCATGAACACTGAAGCTTTCTTT.

The rearrangement uses TRBV5-1 and TRBJ2-1, with TRBD2 matching 12 bases. Germline values: CDR1 SGHRS, CDR2 YFSETQ. CDR3 length: 15 residues. J was trimmed by 5 bases and V by 4 bases; bases with no gene match: 4. The CDR3 protein is CASSVRTSGDNEQFF. The CDR3 nucleotides are TGCGCCAGCAGCGTGCGGACTAGCGGGGACAATGAGCAGTTCTTC.

V is TRBV5-1 and J is TRBJ1-1; D not resolved. Germline V gene lookup returns CDR1 SGHRS and CDR2 YFSETQ. This CDR3 contains 15 residues. Trimming shortened V by 3 bases and J by 4 bases, and 16 bases separated the two germline ends. The CDR3 loop reads CASSSAGREGTEAFF. CDR3 DNA sequence: TGCGCCAGCAGCTCGGCCGGGAGAGAGGGCACTGAAGCTTTCTTT.

This rearrangement joins TRBV9 to TRBJ1-2; a possible D gene is TRBD1 (6 bases). The CDR3 has 13 amino acids. The germline V and J ends were trimmed by 10 bases and 3 bases, with 16 bases remaining between them. Germline CDR1 SGDLS, CDR2 YYNGEE. The CDR3 sequence: CAGSGGADYGYTF. The CDR3 DNA follows: TGTGCCGGCTCGGGGGGCGCTGACTATGGCTACACCTTC.

The rearrangement links TRBV27 to TRBJ2-1; perhaps TRBD1 as D (5 bases). The V end lost 6 bases, the J end lost 11 bases, and 23 bases lay between the germline ends. Germline V gene data show CDR1 as MNHEY and CDR2 as SMNVEV (reference sequence). This CDR3 is 15 amino acids long. The CDR3 region has the DNA TGTGCCAGCAGCAATCAGGGTTGGGGTTCTACAAAGCAGTTCTTC. This translates into CASSNQGWGSTKQFF.

V usage is TRBV5-1 and J usage is TRBJ1-1; D gene unclear. Trimming removed 3 bases from V and 8 bases from J, with 8 bases in between. Per germline, CDR1 SGHRS and CDR2 YFSETQ. The CDR3 consists of 11 residues. The DNA of the CDR3 is TGCGCCAGCAGCTCCCGAGGGGAAGCTTTCTTT. It encodes CASSSRGEAFF.